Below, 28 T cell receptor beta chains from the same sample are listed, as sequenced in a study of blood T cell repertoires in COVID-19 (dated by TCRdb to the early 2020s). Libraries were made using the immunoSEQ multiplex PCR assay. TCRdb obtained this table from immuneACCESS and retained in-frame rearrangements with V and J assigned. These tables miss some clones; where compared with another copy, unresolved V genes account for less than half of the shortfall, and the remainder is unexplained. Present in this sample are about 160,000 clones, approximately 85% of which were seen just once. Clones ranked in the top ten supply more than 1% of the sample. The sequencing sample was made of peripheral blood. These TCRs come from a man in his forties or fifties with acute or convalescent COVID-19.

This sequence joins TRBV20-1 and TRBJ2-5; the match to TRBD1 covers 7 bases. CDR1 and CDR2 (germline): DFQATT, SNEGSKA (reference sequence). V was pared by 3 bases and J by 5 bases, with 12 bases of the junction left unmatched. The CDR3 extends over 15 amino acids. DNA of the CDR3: TGCAGTGCTAGTGAAACCCGACAGGGCAGTGAGACCCAGTACTTC. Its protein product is CSASETRQGSETQYF.

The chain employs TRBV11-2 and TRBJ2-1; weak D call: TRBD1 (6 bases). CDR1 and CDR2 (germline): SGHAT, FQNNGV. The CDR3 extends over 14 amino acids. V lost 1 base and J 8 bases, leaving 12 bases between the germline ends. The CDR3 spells CASSLVGRGDEQFF. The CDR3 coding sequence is TGTGCCAGCAGCTTAGTAGGCAGGGGAGATGAGCAGTTCTTC.

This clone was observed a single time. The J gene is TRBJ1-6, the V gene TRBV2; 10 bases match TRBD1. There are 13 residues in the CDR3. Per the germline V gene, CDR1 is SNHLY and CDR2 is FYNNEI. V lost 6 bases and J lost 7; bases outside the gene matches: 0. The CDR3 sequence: CASRTGGNSPLHF. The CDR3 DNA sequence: TGTGCCAGCAGGACAGGGGGCAATTCACCCCTCCACTTT.

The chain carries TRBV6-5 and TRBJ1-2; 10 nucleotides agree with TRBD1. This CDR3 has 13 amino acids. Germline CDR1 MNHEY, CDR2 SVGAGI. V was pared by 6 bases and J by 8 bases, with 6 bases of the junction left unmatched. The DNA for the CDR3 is TGTGCCAGCAGCGTCTCGACAGGGGGCGGCTACACCTTC. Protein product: CASSVSTGGGYTF.

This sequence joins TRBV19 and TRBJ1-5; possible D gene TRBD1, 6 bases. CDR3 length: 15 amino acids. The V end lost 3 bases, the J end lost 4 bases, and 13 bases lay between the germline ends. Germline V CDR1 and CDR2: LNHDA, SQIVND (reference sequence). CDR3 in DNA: TGTGCCAGTAGTATCGGATCGCAGGGGAATCAGCCCCAGCATTTT. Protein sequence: CASSIGSQGNQPQHF.

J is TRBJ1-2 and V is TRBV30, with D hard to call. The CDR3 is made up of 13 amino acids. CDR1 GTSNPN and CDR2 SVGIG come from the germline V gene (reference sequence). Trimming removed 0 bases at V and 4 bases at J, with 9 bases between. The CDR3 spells CAWSVAETYGYTF. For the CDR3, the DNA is TGTGCCTGGAGTGTAGCGGAAACCTATGGCTACACCTTC.

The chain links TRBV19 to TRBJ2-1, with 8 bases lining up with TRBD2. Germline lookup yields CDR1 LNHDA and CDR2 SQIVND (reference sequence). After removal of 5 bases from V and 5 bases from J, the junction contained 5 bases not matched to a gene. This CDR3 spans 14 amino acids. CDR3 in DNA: TGTGCCAGTAGTTTTGCGGGGGGTCACAATGAGCAGTTCTTC. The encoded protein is CASSFAGGHNEQFF.

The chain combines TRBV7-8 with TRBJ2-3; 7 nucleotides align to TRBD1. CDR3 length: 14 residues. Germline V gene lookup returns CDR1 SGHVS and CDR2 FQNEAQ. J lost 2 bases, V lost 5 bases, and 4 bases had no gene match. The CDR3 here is CASSRGQVTDTQYF. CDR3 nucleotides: TGTGCCAGCAGCCGAGGACAGGTCACAGATACGCAGTATTTT.

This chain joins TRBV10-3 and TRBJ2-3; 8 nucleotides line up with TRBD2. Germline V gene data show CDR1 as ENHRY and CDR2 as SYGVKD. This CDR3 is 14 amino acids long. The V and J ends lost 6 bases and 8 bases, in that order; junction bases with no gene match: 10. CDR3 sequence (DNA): TGTGCCATCAGGCCATTTGCGGGGGGTTCTACGCAGTATTTT. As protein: CAIRPFAGGSTQYF.

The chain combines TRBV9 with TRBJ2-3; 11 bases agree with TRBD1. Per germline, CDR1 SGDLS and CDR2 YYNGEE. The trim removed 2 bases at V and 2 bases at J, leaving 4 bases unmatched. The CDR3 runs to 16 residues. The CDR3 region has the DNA TGTGCCAGCAGCGTCGGGACAGGGGGGTCCACAGATACGCAGTATTTT. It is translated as CASSVGTGGSTDTQYF.

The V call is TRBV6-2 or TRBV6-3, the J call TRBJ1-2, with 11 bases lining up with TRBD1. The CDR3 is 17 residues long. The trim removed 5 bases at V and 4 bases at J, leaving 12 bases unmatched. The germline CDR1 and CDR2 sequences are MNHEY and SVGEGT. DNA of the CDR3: TGTGCCAGCAGTCTCCGGGACAGGGGGTCCCCCCTCTATGGCTACACCTTC. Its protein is CASSLRDRGSPLYGYTF.

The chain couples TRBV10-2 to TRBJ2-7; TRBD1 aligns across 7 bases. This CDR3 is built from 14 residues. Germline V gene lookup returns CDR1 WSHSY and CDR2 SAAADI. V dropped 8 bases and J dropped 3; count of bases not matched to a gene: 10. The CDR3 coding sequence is TGCGCCAGCCAAAGTCCAAGGGACAGCTACGAGCAGTACTTC. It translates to CASQSPRDSYEQYF.

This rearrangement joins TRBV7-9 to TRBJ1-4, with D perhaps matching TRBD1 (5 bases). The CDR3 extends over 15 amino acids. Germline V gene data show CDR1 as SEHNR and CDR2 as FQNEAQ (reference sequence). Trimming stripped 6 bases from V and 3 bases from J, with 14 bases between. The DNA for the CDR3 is TGTGCCAGCAGTGCGAAAGCCAGGGCTAATGAAAAACTGTTTTTT. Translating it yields CASSAKARANEKLFF.

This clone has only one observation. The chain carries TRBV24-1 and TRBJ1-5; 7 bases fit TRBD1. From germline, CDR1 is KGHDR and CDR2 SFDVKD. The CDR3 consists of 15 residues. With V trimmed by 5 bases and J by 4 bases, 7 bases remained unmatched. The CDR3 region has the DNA TGTGCCACCAGTGTGACAGGGTCGGGGAATCAGCCCCAGCATTTT. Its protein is CATSVTGSGNQPQHF.

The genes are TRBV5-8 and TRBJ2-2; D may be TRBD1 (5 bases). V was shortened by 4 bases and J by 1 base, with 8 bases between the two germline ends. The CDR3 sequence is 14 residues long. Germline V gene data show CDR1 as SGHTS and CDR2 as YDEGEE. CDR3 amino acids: CASSPGQNTGELFF. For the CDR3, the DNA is TGTGCCAGCAGCCCAGGACAGAACACCGGGGAGCTGTTTTTT.

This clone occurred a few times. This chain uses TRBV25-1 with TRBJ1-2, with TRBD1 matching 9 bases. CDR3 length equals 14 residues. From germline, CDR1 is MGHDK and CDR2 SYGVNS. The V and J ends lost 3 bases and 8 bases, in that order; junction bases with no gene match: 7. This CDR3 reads CASSDRDRGVGYTF. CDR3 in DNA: TGTGCCAGCAGTGATCGCGACAGGGGGGTCGGCTACACCTTC.

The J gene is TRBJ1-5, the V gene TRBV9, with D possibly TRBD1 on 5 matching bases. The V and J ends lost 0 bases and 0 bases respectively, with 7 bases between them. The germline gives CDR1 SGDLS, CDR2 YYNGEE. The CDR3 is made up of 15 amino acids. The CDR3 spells CASSVAGASNQPQHF. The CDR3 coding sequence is TGTGCCAGCAGCGTAGCTGGGGCTAGCAATCAGCCCCAGCATTTT. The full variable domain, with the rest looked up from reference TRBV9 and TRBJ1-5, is DSGVTQTPKHLITATGQRVTLRCSPRSGDLSVYWYQQSLDQGLQFLIQYYNGEERAKGNILERFSAQQFPDLHSELNLSSLELGDSALYFCASSVAGASNQPQHFGDGTRLSIL.

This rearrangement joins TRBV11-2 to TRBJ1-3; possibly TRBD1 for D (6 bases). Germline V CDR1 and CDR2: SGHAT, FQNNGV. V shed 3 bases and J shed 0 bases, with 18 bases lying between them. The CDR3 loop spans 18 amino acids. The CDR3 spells CASSFFISDRLSGNTIYF. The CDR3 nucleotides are TGTGCCAGCAGCTTCTTTATCTCGGACAGACTCTCTGGAAACACCATATATTTT.

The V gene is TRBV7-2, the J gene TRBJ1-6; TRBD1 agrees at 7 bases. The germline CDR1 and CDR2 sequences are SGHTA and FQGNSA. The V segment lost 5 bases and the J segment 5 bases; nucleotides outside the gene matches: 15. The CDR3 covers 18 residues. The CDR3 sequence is CASSHGQERNQDNSPLHF. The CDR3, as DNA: TGTGCCAGCAGCCACGGACAGGAGAGGAACCAAGATAATTCACCCCTCCACTTT. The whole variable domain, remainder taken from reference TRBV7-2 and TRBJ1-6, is GAGVSQSPSNKVTEKGKDVELRCDPISGHTALYWYRQSLGQGLEFLIYFQGNSAPDKSGLPSDRFSAERTGGSVSTLTIQRTQQEDSAVYLCASSHGQERNQDNSPLHFGNGTRLTVT.

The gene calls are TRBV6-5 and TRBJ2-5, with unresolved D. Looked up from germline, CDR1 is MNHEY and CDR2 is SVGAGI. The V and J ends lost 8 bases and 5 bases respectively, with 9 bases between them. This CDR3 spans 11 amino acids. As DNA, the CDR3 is TGTGCCAGCGGAGAATTCGAGACCCAGTACTTC. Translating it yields CASGEFETQYF.

CDR3 region: CASSPGVNYGYTF. The CDR3, as DNA: TGTGCCAGCAGCCCCGGTGTTAACTATGGCTACACCTTC. The chain has TRBV6-5 and TRBJ1-2, with D unresolved. The germline V gene encodes CDR1 MNHEY and CDR2 SVGAGI. The CDR3 loop spans 13 amino acids. V lost 6 bases and J lost 1, with 9 bases in between.

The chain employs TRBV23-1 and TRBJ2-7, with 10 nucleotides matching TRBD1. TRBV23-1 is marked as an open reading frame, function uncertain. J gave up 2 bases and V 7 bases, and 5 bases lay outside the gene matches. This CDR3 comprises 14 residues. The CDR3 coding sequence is TGCGCCAGCACCCCAGGACAGGGGGCCTACGAGCAGTACTTC. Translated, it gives CASTPGQGAYEQYF.

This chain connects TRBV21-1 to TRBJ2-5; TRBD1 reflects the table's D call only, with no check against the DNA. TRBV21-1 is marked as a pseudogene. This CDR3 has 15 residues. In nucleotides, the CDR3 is TGTGCCAGCAGCAAAGAGGCAGGGGAGCAAGAGACCCAGTACTTC. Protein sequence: CASSKEAGEQETQYF.

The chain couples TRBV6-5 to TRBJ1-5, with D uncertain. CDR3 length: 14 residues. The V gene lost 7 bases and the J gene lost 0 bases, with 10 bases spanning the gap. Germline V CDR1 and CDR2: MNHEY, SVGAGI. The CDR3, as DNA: TGTGCCAGCAAGGGAGGATATAGCAATCAGCCCCAGCATTTT. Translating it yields CASKGGYSNQPQHF.

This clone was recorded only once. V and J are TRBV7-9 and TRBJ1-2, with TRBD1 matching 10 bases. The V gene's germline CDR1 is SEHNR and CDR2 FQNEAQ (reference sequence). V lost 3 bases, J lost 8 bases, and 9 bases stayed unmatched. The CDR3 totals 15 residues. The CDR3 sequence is CASSLQPGTGDGYTF. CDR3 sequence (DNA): TGTGCCAGCAGCTTGCAACCCGGGACAGGGGACGGCTACACCTTC.

The chain's CDR3 is CASSQSDTTGGYTF. The CDR3 DNA is TGTGCCAGCTCACAATCGGACACAACTGGAGGCTACACCTTC. The chain employs TRBV18 and TRBJ1-2, with D perhaps matching TRBD1 (5 bases). The CDR3 is 14 amino acids. Germline V gives CDR1 KGHSH, CDR2 LQKENI. V was cut by 4 bases and J by 8 bases, with 17 bases left in between.

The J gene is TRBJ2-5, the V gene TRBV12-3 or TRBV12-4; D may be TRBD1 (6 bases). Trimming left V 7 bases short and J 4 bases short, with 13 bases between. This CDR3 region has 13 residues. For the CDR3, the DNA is TGTGCCAGCACCTCTACAGGGATAGAGACCCAGTACTTC. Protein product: CASTSTGIETQYF.

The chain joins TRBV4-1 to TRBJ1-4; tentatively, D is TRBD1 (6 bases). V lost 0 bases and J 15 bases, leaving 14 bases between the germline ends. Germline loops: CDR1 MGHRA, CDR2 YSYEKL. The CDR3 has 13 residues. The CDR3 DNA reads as TGCGCCAGCAGCCAAGATTTCGGACAGCTGATGTTTTTT. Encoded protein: CASSQDFGQLMFF.